This T cell receptor beta chain appears in the sequencing data of a study of T-cell reconstitution after alpha-beta-depleted transplantation in children. The junction had 15 bases not matched to a gene; V was cut back by 0 bases and J by 2 bases. The CDR3 contains 19 residues. The germline V gene encodes CDR1 LGHNA and CDR2 YNFKEQ. Preparation of the TCRbeta library was carried out with unique molecular identifiers. TCRdb reanalysed the PCR reads using MiXCR and keeps one entry per CDR3 protein. The sample carries around 490,000 distinct CDR3 sequences, about an eighth recorded once. The rearrangement uses TRBV4-2 and TRBJ2-7; 8 bases line up with TRBD2. The material was PBMCs, mostly from graft donor cells, obtained 180 days after TCRalphabeta/CD19-depleted stem cell transplant. This clonotype was obtained from a female patient between 2 and 15 years old who had a stem cell transplant for aplastic anemia, so the T cells may come from the graft donor. In DNA form, the CDR3 reads TGTGCCAGCAGCCAAGATCTGGGGCCACGGGGGGGCCTTACCTACGAGCAGTACTTC. Encoded protein: CASSQDLGPRGGLTYEQYF.